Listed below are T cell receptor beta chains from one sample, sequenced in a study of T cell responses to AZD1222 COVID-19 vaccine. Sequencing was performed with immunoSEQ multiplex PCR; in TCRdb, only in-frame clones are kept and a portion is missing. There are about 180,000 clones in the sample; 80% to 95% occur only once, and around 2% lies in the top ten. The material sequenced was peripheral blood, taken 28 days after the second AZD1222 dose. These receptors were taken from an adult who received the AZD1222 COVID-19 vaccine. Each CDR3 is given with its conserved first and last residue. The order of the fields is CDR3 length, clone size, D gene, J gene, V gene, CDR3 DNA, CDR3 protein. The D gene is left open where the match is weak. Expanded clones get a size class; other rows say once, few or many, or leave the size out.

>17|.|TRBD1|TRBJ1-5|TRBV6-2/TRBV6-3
TGTGCCAGCAGTGGACACGACAGGGGTGTGGGCAATCAGCCCCAGCATTTT
CASSGHDRGVGNQPQHF
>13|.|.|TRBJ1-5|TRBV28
TGTGCCAGCACCGCGTCCAGCAATCAGCCCCAGCATTTT
CASTASSNQPQHF
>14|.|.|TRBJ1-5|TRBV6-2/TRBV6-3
TGTGCCAGCAGTTACCGTGGGGCAAATCAGCCCCAGCATTTT
CASSYRGANQPQHF
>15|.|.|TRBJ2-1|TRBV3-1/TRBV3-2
TGTGCCAGCAGCCAAGTTGCGGCTTCCTACAATGAGCAGTTCTTC
CASSQVAASYNEQFF
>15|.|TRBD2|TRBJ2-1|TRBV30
TGTGCCTGGAGTGTATCCGGGACTAGCGCTCTAGAGCGGTTCTTC
CAWSVSGTSALERFF
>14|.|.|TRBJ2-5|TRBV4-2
TGTGCCAGCAGCCAAGTCGGGGTCGGCGAGACCCAGTACTTC
CASSQVGVGETQYF
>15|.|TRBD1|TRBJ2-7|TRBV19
TGTGCCAGTAGTGGAGGACAGGATAGACCCTACGAGCAGTACTTC
CASSGGQDRPYEQYF
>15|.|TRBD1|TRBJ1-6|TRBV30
TGTGCCTGGAGGAAGGGACAGGGAGGTAATTCACCCCTCCACTTT
CAWRKGQGGNSPLHF
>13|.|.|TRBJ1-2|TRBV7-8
TGTGCCAGCACTGGACTGGGGAACTATGGCTACACCTTC
CASTGLGNYGYTF
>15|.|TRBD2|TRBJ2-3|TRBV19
TGTGCCAGTAGTATAGATAGCGGGGCTGGGGATACGCAGTATTTT
CASSIDSGAGDTQYF
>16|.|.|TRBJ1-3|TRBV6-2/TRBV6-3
TGTGCCAGCAGTTACTCGTCACGGGGGCTCGGAAACACCATATATTTT
CASSYSSRGLGNTIYF
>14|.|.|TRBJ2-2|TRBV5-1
TGCGCCAGCAGCTTGACCGGAGACACCGGGGAGCTGTTTTTT
CASSLTGDTGELFF
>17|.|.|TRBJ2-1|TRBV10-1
TGCGCCAGCAGTGAGTCGGTTCTTGACCGGAAAAACAATGAGCAGTTCTTC
CASSESVLDRKNNEQFF
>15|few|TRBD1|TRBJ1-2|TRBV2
TGTGCCAGCACAAGGGGGCAGGGCGTTAACTATGGCTACACCTTC
CASTRGQGVNYGYTF
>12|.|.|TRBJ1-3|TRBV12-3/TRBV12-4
TGTGCCAGCATACTTCAGGGAAACACCATATATTTT
CASILQGNTIYF
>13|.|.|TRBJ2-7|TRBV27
TGTGCCAGCAGAAGACTAGGCTCCTACGAGCAGTACTTC
CASRRLGSYEQYF
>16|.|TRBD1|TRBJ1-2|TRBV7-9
TGTGCCAGCAGCTTAGAGACAGGACAGGGGGCCCATGGCTACACCTTC
CASSLETGQGAHGYTF
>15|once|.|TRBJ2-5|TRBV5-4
TGTGCCAGCAGCCGGGGACCCGCTTCTGAAGAGACCCAGTACTTC
CASSRGPASEETQYF
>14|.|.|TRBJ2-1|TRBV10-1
TGCGCCAGCAGTGAGTCCAAGCGTGGCGATGAGCAGTTCTTC
CASSESKRGDEQFF
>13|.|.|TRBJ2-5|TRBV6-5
TGTGCCAGCAGTTACTCAGGTCAAGAGACCCAGTACTTC
CASSYSGQETQYF
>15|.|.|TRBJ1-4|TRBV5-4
TGTGCCAGCAGCTTGTGGGAGGGAGGGGCTGAAAAACTGTTTTTT
CASSLWEGGAEKLFF
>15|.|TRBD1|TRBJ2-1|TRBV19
TGTGCCAGTACTTCCTCGGGACAGGAATACAATGAGCAGTTCTTC
CASTSSGQEYNEQFF
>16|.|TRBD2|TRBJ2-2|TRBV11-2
TGTGCCAGCAGCTTGGGGGGACTAGCGGGAGGCGGGGAGCTGTTTTTT
CASSLGGLAGGGELFF
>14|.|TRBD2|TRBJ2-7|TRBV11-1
TGTGCCAGCAGCTTACTAGCGGGAGGGCACGAGCAGTACTTC
CASSLLAGGHEQYF
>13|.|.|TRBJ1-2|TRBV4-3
TGCGCCAGCAGCCAAGTGGGGACCTATGGCTACACCTTC
CASSQVGTYGYTF
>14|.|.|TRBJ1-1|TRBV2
TGTGCCAGCAGCCCCGGGGCCATGAACACTGAAGCTTTCTTT
CASSPGAMNTEAFF
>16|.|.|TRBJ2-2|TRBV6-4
TGTGCCAGCAGTGACTCGCCTAGCAAGGTCATCGGGGAGCTGTTTTTT
CASSDSPSKVIGELFF
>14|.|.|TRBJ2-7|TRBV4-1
TGCGCCAGCAGCCAAGTTGACATTTCCTACGAGCAGTACTTC
CASSQVDISYEQYF
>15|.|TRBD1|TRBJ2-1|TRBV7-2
TGTGCCAGCAGCTCCCGGGGGACAGGGGGCTTTGAGCAGTTCTTC
CASSSRGTGGFEQFF
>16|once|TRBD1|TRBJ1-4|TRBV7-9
TGTGCCAGCAGCGGAGGACAGGGGGCATCTAATGAAAAACTGTTTTTT
CASSGGQGASNEKLFF
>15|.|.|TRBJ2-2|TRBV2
TGTGCCAGCTCTTTCAACGAACGGAACACCGGGGAGCTGTTTTTT
CASSFNERNTGELFF
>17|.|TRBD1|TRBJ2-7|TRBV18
TGTGCCAGCTCACCCGGCCGGGACAGGGGGACATCCCACGAGCAGTACTTC
CASSPGRDRGTSHEQYF
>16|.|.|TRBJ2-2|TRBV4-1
TGCGCCAGCAGCCATAGGGACCAAGCGAACACCGGGGAGCTGTTTTTT
CASSHRDQANTGELFF
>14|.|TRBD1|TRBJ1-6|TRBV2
TGTGCCAGCCTCCGCGACAGGGGTGGTTCACCCCTCCACTTT
CASLRDRGGSPLHF
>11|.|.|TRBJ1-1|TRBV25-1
TGTGCCAGCAGTACCGGGTTTCAAGCTTTCTTT
CASSTGFQAFF
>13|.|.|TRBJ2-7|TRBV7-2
TGTGCCAGCAGTTCTAGCGTAGTCTACGAGCAGTACTTC
CASSSSVVYEQYF
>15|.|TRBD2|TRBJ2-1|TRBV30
TGTGCCTGGAGTCCCGGGACTAGCGGGAGAGGTGAGCAGTTCTTC
CAWSPGTSGRGEQFF
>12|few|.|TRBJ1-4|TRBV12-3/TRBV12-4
TGTGCCAGCAGTCCAAGACCGGAAAAACTGTTTTTT
CASSPRPEKLFF